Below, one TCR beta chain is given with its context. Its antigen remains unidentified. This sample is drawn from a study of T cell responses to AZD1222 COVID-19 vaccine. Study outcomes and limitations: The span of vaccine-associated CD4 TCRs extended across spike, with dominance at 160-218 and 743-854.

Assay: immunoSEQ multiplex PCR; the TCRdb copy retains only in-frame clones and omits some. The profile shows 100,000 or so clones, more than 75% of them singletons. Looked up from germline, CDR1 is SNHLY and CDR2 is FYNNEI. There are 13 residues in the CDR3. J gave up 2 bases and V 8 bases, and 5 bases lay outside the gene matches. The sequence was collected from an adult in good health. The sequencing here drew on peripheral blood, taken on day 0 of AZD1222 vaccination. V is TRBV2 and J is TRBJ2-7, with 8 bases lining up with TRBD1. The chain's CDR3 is CASGWDRTYEQYF. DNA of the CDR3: TGTGCCAGCGGATGGGACAGGACCTACGAGCAGTACTTC. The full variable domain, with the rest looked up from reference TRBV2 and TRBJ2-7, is EPEVTQTPSHQVTQMGQEVILRCVPISNHLYFYWYRQILGQKVEFLVSFYNNEISEKSEIFDDQFSVERPDGSNFTLKIRSTKLEDSAMYFCASGWDRTYEQYFGPGTRLTVT.